This T cell receptor beta chain was found in a study of shared clonotypes between healthy human individuals (dated by TCRdb to between 2020 and 2021). Broadly, across the study: The cohort comprised two women and a few men aged 18 to 49 years. For each donor, three plates each were used for CD4 naive and CD4 memory, two plates were used for CD8 naive, and one plate was used for CD8 memory. To estimate repertoire size and how much clonotypes are shared between individuals, the study performed deep sequencing of blood TCR repertoires from about five healthy adults. To increase sequencing depth and limit assay-specific biases, different laboratories used diverse techniques to prepare libraries and sequence TCR repertoires. Between about 0.94 and 8.9 billion PBMCs per donor were obtained by leukapheresis. Study-level results and caveats: Sampling was limited to blood, and TCR repertoires in tissue likely differ from TCR repertoires in blood. Estimated clonotype richness was generally larger for naive than for memory subsets. Across a few donors, 4.5% to 6.5% of naive CD4, over 3% of naive CD8, under 2.5% of memory CD4, and about 0.4% of memory CD8 clonotypes were shared. Because the study included only a small number of donors, the genetic and exposure-history diversity represented was limited. Pairwise subsampling led to the expectation that sequencing depth would affect the degree of clonotype sharing among donors. Even with the large sequencing depth, rarefaction of the sorted-subset datasets indicated that sequencing was incomplete. Compared with non-shared clonotypes, clonotypes shared by all four sorted-subset donors had higher generation probabilities.

Healthy HIV-negative adults with no recently reported acute infections or vaccinations were included as donors. All donors were Caucasian adults living in Nashville, Tennessee, USA. CD4+ T cells were enriched by magnetic negative selection; naive cells were then positively selected on CD45RA, and the negative fraction formed the memory subset. Blood was obtained by leukapheresis, after which PBMCs were separated by Ficoll-Histopaque density gradient centrifugation and cryopreserved in liquid nitrogen vapor phase. Analytical flow cytometry was used to check the purity and quantity of every magnetically sorted T cell population. Genomic DNA was isolated from every sorted fraction and measured by UV absorbance on a Nanodrop 2000c. Remarks on this clone: The antigen it binds to is not known. Compared with germline, one end of the junction differs, possibly owing to a read error.

The CDR3 has 12 amino acids, counting the end cysteine and phenylalanine. Only the CDR3 DNA stays, 36 bases, in frame from base 1. CDR1 and CDR2 are read off the germline V gene as MDHEN and SYDVKM. TCR CDR3 regions were amplified from genomic DNA by multiplex PCR using the deep immunoSEQ assay. Extracted genomic DNA from each cell subset was distributed evenly across all wells of several immunoSEQ 96-well plates, and each plate was treated as a replicate. Each replicate PCR for sorted subsets received 200 ng genomic DNA, equal to some 32,000 T cell genomes. Purified libraries were measured with a Qubit 3.0 fluorometer, size-checked on a Bioanalyzer 2100, and measured again with the KAPA Library Quantification kit. Each immunoSEQ 96-well plate was sequenced on its own single-read 150-cycle Illumina NextSeq 550 flow cell. The original methods were these. Because the immunoSEQ output held only junctional sequences and lacked quality scores, the filtering could not match the filtering applied to full-length reads. Sequences were annotated with PyIR, a Python wrapper for IgBLAST v1.9, using IMGT germline references to assign V/J genes and CDR3. Reads were removed for weak V/J assignments (E-value above 1e-6), missing CDR3, stop codons, out-of-frame junctions, or ambiguous translated residues. V3J clonotypes were defined as sequences sharing the same inferred V gene, J gene, and CDR3 amino acid sequence. Percentage overlap between repertoires was calculated by dividing the number of shared unique clonotypes by the size of the smaller repertoire. Repertoire richness was assessed with RTK rarefaction, the Chao1 estimator, and Recon v2.1 estimates of unobserved clonotypes. Generation probabilities for all TCRbeta clonotypes obtained by the gDNA method from a handful of donors were computed using OLGA. The table was pulled from immuneACCESS by TCRdb, which kept in-frame rearrangements only. Such tables lose some clones; where checked, under half of the loss comes from unresolved V genes, and the rest has no known cause. That table is the source of V, J and clone size, and D and trimming were worked out from the DNA. In this sample the table shows about 1.1 million clones, 60% to 80% of which occur a single time. The ten most abundant clones make up 0.89% of the sample.

This receptor was identified in a man younger than 35 in good health. Some clones in this sample may be carry-over from other donors' samples. The specimen was memory CD4+ T cells from PBMCs. The sample's cell subset or site label, in plain terms: CD45RA-negative fraction. This chain joins TRBV28 to TRBJ1-1; 8 bases in the junction line up with TRBD1. The CDR3 is CASRNIAGGLSF. The DNA sequence is as follows: TGTGCCAGCAGAAATATAGCAGGGGGCCTAAGTTTT. Full variable domain (CDR3 extended with the reference TRBV28 and TRBJ1-1 proteins): DVKVTQSSRYLVKRTGEKVFLECVQDMDHENMFWYRQDPGLGLRLIYFSYDVKMKEKGDIPEGYSVSREKKERFSLILESASTNQTSMYLCASRNIAGGLSFGQGTRLTVV.